The subject of this entry is one TCR beta chain. The target antigen is unknown. The sample comes from a study of T cell repertoires in cytomegalovirus infection. The wider study: Indicated by public TCR beta signatures were CMV infection and matching HLA type.

The CDR3 loop spans 14 amino acids. Per germline, CDR1 LNHNV and CDR2 YYDKDF (reference sequence). V was pared by 7 bases and J by 7 bases, with 18 bases between. Overall study findings and caveats: Cumulative frequency of public TCR beta families picked out carriers of CMV plus the relevant HLA. The ex vivo response showed dominance by HLA-C-restricted CMV-specific TCR beta clonotypes.

MiXCR, applied by TCRdb to the reads, yields one record per CDR3 protein. Of some 100,000 distinct CDR3 sequences in the sample, 20% to 30% were seen once. The chain uses TRBV15 and TRBJ2-3; D unclear. The clonotype was recovered from a human donor in good health (CMV status not recorded). Some clones in this sample may be carry-over from other donors' samples. Sequencing input: CD8+ T cells from PBMCs. The CDR3 DNA reads as TGTGCCACCAAGGACCACGGGCTCGAAAATACGCAGTATTTT. It specifies CATKDHGLENTQYF.